Following are 4 T cell receptor beta chains from one sample sequenced in a study of radiation and T cells in renal cell carcinoma. Time point defined: blood 2 weeks post-SBRT. Treatment meaning: 15 Gy SBRT to primary tumor, nephrectomy 4 weeks later. Only in-frame clones appear in the TCRdb table, and some are missing; sequencing was by immunoSEQ multiplex PCR. The table has about 130,000 clones, roughly four fifths seen once; the top ten hold approximately 2%. This specimen was blood, taken from a patient whose treatment included radiotherapy and nephrectomy. The receptors here all came from a woman in her fifties or sixties with renal cell carcinoma.

The genes are TRBV9 and TRBJ1-6, with a tentative D call TRBD1 (5 bases). V lost 4 bases to trimming and J lost 9 bases, with 14 bases between them. Per germline, CDR1 SGDLS and CDR2 YYNGEE. CDR3 length: 14 amino acids. The CDR3 region is CASSFQTAGSPLHF. CDR3 sequence (DNA): TGTGCCAGCAGCTTCCAGACAGCGGGTTCACCCCTCCACTTT.

This chain connects TRBV5-4 to TRBJ1-2, with a possible D match to TRBD1 (5 bases). This CDR3 comprises 16 residues. Germline V gene sequence: CDR1 SGHNT, CDR2 YYREEE (reference sequence). V dropped 0 bases and J dropped 2 bases, with 14 bases sitting between them. For the CDR3, the DNA is TGTGCCAGCAGCTTGGGAGGGGCCCTAGGGAACTATGGCTACACCTTC. It encodes CASSLGGALGNYGYTF.

This clone showed up just a few times. The rearrangement joins TRBV6-5 to TRBJ1-4; D perhaps matches TRBD1 (5 bases). The length of the CDR3 is 14 residues. Germline lookup yields CDR1 MNHEY and CDR2 SVGAGI. V lost 6 bases and J 7 bases, leaving 15 bases between the germline ends. CDR3 coding DNA: TGTGCCAGCAGGCCGGGAGTGGGGGGTGAAAAACTGTTTTTT. It codes for CASRPGVGGEKLFF.

The chain carries TRBV5-1 and TRBJ2-3, with a tentative D call TRBD1 (6 bases). V was cut by 2 bases and J by 2 bases, with 12 bases left in between. In germline, CDR1 is SGHRS, CDR2 YFSETQ. The CDR3 has 15 residues. CDR3 region: CASSFEDRNTDTQYF. The CDR3 DNA follows: TGCGCCAGCAGCTTTGAAGACAGGAACACAGATACGCAGTATTTT.